The clone carrying this TCR beta chain was seen many times. Its antigen is currently unknown. This entry is derived from a study of T cells in Graves' hyperthyroidism and ophthalmopathy. Points from the study as a whole: Most thyroid clonotypes with frequency above 0.001 were detected in blood.

PBMCs came from 10 ml fresh peripheral blood. Amplification targeted TCR beta CDR3 regions from RNA transcripts. A set of HTBI primers served as the primers for a first-round RT-PCR of the TCR CDR3. TCRdb ran MiXCR on the multiplex PCR reads and lists one entry per CDR3 protein. The sample records more than 500,000 distinct CDR3 sequences, roughly 15% being singletons. The source is a woman between 40 and 50 years old with Graves' hyperthyroidism. The sequencing input was blood.

The CDR3 nucleotides read TGTGCCAGCACCTCAGGGACAGCAAATGAAAAACTGTTTTTT. As protein: CASTSGTANEKLFF. This sequence joins TRBV6-2 or TRBV6-3 and TRBJ1-4; 7 bases align to TRBD1. V shed 7 bases, J shed 5 bases, and the junction held 7 bases outside the gene matches. The CDR3 runs 14 residues. Germline loops: CDR1 MNHEY, CDR2 SVGEGT.